Presented here are 17 T cell receptor beta chains from one specimen sequenced in a study of T-cell reconstitution after alpha-beta-depleted transplantation in children (dated by TCRdb to the mid-2010s). Taken with the paper, the label for treatment or condition translates to: allogeneic hematopoietic cell transplantation with graft depleted of TCRalphabeta T cells and CD19 B cells. Receptors were amplified or captured by PCR. The sequencing machine was an Illumina HiSeq 2500. TCR library preparation used molecular barcoding, with unique molecular identifiers applied to normalize quantification of the TCRbeta repertoire. In TCRdb, the public reads were trimmed at Q25 with fastp and aligned with MiXCR, with productive beta chains retained. Every entry covers one CDR3 protein and lists the most common genes and DNA from its rows. For this sample the table gives 600,000 to 700,000 distinct CDR3 sequences, of which around 14% were detected only once. The top ten constitute 0.79% of the sample.

The sequenced sample was PBMCs, obtained before TCRalphabeta/CD19-depleted stem cell transplant. The receptors here all came from a girl aged 2 to 9 with congenital amegakaryocytic thrombocytopenia, due to receive a stem cell transplant.

This clonotype turned up a few times. The chain is built from TRBV19 and TRBJ2-7; no reliable D call. CDR3 length: 13 amino acids. The V end lost 5 bases, the J end lost 4 bases, and 12 bases lay between the germline ends. Per germline, CDR1 LNHDA and CDR2 SQIVND (reference sequence). CDR3 protein: CASSLIGEYEQYF. The DNA for the CDR3 is TGTGCCAGTAGTCTAATCGGAGAGTACGAGCAGTACTTC.

The chain employs TRBV18 and TRBJ2-2; D remains unclear. V was shortened by 0 bases and J by 7 bases, with 9 bases between the two germline ends. CDR3 length: 14 amino acids. CDR1 is KGHSH, CDR2 LQKENI, per germline. CDR3 nucleotides: TGTGCCAGCTCACCACCATTTGATAGCGGGGAGCTGTTTTTT. Protein sequence: CASSPPFDSGELFF.

This clonotype was recorded a few times. The chain has TRBV5-1 and TRBJ2-7; 9 bases line up with TRBD1. The CDR3 consists of 19 residues. Per the germline V gene, CDR1 is SGHRS and CDR2 is YFSETQ. J lost 3 bases, V lost 4 bases, and 20 bases had no gene match. The CDR3 nucleotides read TGCGCCAGCAGCGCCACGGACAGGGGCTTAGAGTTTGGGAGCTACGAGCAGTACTTC. This translates into CASSATDRGLEFGSYEQYF.

In its sample, this clonotype was seen many times. This chain connects TRBV20-1 to TRBJ2-1; TRBD2 is a possible D gene (6 bases). Germline CDR1 DFQATT, CDR2 SNEGSKA (reference sequence). V was clipped by 7 bases and J by 2 bases, with 12 bases between them. This CDR3 is built from 13 residues. DNA for the CDR3: TGCAGTGGGAAGGGACTTCCCTACAATGAGCAGTTCTTC. Amino acids: CSGKGLPYNEQFF.

This sequence joins TRBV4-2 and TRBJ2-2; D possibly corresponds to TRBD1 (5 bases). Trimming removed 1 base from V and 4 bases from J, with 13 bases in between. The CDR3 totals 16 residues. In germline, CDR1 is LGHNA, CDR2 YNFKEQ. The CDR3 region is CASSQASRTRTGELFF. CDR3 coding DNA: TGTGCCAGCAGCCAAGCTTCCCGGACACGCACCGGGGAGCTGTTTTTT.

The rearrangement links TRBV4-1 to TRBJ1-1; tentatively, D is TRBD1 (6 bases). The CDR3 contains 15 residues. CDR1 is MGHRA, CDR2 YSYEKL, per germline. V was cut by 1 base and J by 5 bases, with 14 bases left in between. CDR3 bases: TGCGCCAGCAGCCAAGGTAGGGGGTCCTGGACTGAAGCTTTCTTT. Its translation is CASSQGRGSWTEAFF.

In this sample, this clonotype turned up a few times. The chain recombines TRBV2 with TRBJ2-3; 7 bases line up with TRBD1. Germline-derived CDR1 and CDR2 are SNHLY and FYNNEI. V gave up 6 bases and J gave up 2 bases; unmatched junction bases: 11. CDR3 size: 16 residues. The CDR3 nucleotides read TGTGCCAGCAGCCCGGGCGACAGGGCCGACACAGATACGCAGTATTTT. It specifies CASSPGDRADTDTQYF.

This clonotype was seen a few times. The rearrangement uses TRBV19 and TRBJ1-5; D not certain. V was clipped by 0 bases and J by 6 bases, with 15 bases between them. The CDR3 runs 16 residues. Looked up from germline, CDR1 is LNHDA and CDR2 is SQIVND (reference sequence). Here the CDR3 reads CASSIDLARSSQPQHF. The CDR3 DNA reads TGTGCCAGTAGTATAGATCTGGCAAGGTCTAGTCAGCCCCAGCATTTT.

This clonotype was detected many times. The rearrangement links TRBV20-1 to TRBJ1-4, with 8 bases aligning to TRBD1. V was pared by 4 bases and J by 6 bases, with 13 bases of the junction left unmatched. The CDR3 runs to 16 residues. CDR1 is DFQATT and CDR2 is SNEGSKA in the germline V gene (reference sequence). CDR3 sequence (DNA): TGCAGTGCTATTCGGCGGGGGGACAGGATGTATGAAAAACTGTTTTTT. Protein: CSAIRRGDRMYEKLFF.

This clonotype was detected only a few times. This sequence joins TRBV12-3 or TRBV12-4 and TRBJ1-1; a possible D gene is TRBD1 (5 bases). Trimming pared 7 bases from V and 7 bases from J, leaving 13 bases between. The CDR3 spans 12 residues. CDR3 sequence: CASTTPGGEAFF. CDR3 nucleotide sequence: TGTGCCAGCACCACCCCTGGGGGTGAAGCTTTCTTT.

This clonotype was counted at least ten times. V gene TRBV7-2 combines with J gene TRBJ2-5, with 7 bases that match TRBD1. Per germline, CDR1 SGHTA and CDR2 FQGNSA. The V and J ends lost 3 bases and 2 bases, in that order; junction bases with no gene match: 6. This CDR3 has 15 amino acids. This CDR3 reads CASSFQAGGQETQYF. In DNA form, the CDR3 reads TGTGCCAGCAGCTTTCAAGCAGGGGGTCAAGAGACCCAGTACTTC.

The table lists this clonotype with many counts. Sequence at one end of the junction differs from germline and may be a read error. This chain connects TRBV12-3 or TRBV12-4 to TRBJ2-1, with 10 bases that match TRBD1. This CDR3 comprises 15 residues. The CDR3 coding sequence is TGTGCCACCAGTGCAGGGGGGACAGGGGTGAATGAGCAGTTCTTC. Protein product: CATSAGGTGVNEQFF.

Ten or more counts support this clonotype. J is TRBJ2-7 and V is TRBV5-1, with 8 bases lining up with TRBD2. Trimming removed 0 bases from V and 3 bases from J; junction bases left unmatched: 5. The CDR3 has 15 residues. Germline loops: CDR1 SGHRS, CDR2 YFSETQ. Here the CDR3 reads CASSLVAGRDYEQYF. The DNA of the CDR3 is TGCGCCAGCAGCTTGGTTGCCGGGAGGGACTACGAGCAGTACTTC.

The V gene is TRBV18, the J gene TRBJ2-1, with 11 bases aligning to TRBD2. V shed 3 bases, J shed 2 bases, and the junction held 6 bases outside the gene matches. CDR3 length: 17 residues. The germline V gene has CDR1 KGHSH and CDR2 LQKENI. The CDR3 DNA follows: TGTGCCAGCTCACCTCCTAGACTAGCGGGAACCTACAATGAGCAGTTCTTC. It codes for CASSPPRLAGTYNEQFF.

In regard to this clonotype: This may be a read error: a much more frequent sequence differs by one nucleotide. The CDR3 does not end in the conserved phenylalanine or tryptophan, so this is likely a read error. The CDR3 sequence is CSASSAQAGLDSEQFS. CDR3 nucleotides: TGCAGTGCTAGCTCGGCTCAAGCGGGGTTGGACAGTGAGCAGTTCTCC. The gene calls are TRBV20-1 and TRBJ2-1, with a tentative D call TRBD2 (7 bases). Germline V gene lookup returns CDR1 DFQATT and CDR2 SNEGSKA (reference sequence). This CDR3 is 16 amino acids long. The V end was cut by 3 bases, the J end by 9 bases, with 24 bases between.

This clonotype was observed a handful of times. The chain joins TRBV7-9 to TRBJ2-7; D not resolved. CDR1 is SEHNR, CDR2 FQNEAQ, per germline (reference sequence). V lost 5 bases and J 2 bases, leaving 10 bases between the germline ends. CDR3 size: 13 residues. The CDR3 reads CASSLDIAYEQYF. DNA for the CDR3: TGTGCCAGCAGCCTAGACATAGCCTACGAGCAGTACTTC.

This clonotype was detected only a few times. The chain carries TRBV14 and TRBJ2-2, with TRBD1 matching 7 bases. The germline CDR1 and CDR2 sequences are SGHDN and FVKESK. V dropped 6 bases and J dropped 6; count of bases not matched to a gene: 10. The CDR3 length is 15 residues. In DNA, the CDR3 is TGTGCCAGCAGACACGACAGGGAACTTGCCGGGGAGCTGTTTTTT. It translates to CASRHDRELAGELFF. Using reference TRBV14 and TRBJ2-2 for the parts outside the CDR3, the full variable domain is EAGVTQFPSHSVIEKGQTVTLRCDPISGHDNLYWYRRVMGKEIKFLLHFVKESKQDESGMPNNRFLAERTGGTYSTLKVQPAELEDSGVYFCASRHDRELAGELFFGEGSRLTVL.